The 11 T cell receptor beta chains presented below share a single source sample, sequenced in a study of PD-1 blockade in classical Hodgkin lymphoma. Profiling relied on immunoSEQ multiplex PCR, and the TCRdb table lists in-frame clones only, not all of them. This repertoire shows more than 50,000 clones, 85% to 90% found once; its top ten account for over 14%. All trial patients relapsed after autologous stem cell transplantation. The sequencing used peripheral blood mononuclear cells (PBMCs), collected at baseline. The receptor set was obtained from a human donor with classical Hodgkin lymphoma.

The V call is TRBV19, the J call TRBJ1-6, with D tentatively TRBD1 (6 bases). The germline V and J ends were trimmed by 8 bases and 13 bases, with 21 bases remaining between them. CDR3 size: 14 residues. The germline V gene has CDR1 LNHDA and CDR2 SQIVND (reference sequence). CDR3 coding DNA: TGTGCCAGTGGGGGAACAGGGCGAGTTGCTCCCCTCCACTTT. Amino acid sequence: CASGGTGRVAPLHF.

V usage is TRBV2 and J usage is TRBJ1-5; 9 nucleotides agree with TRBD1. Germline loops: CDR1 SNHLY, CDR2 FYNNEI. The J segment lost 7 bases and the V segment lost 5 bases, leaving 6 bases of the junction unmatched. The CDR3 runs 14 residues. CDR3 coding DNA: TGTGCCAGCAGTCGACAGGGGGAGGGACAGCCCCAGCATTTT. Translating it yields CASSRQGEGQPQHF.

This clone appeared a single time. This chain connects TRBV20-1 to TRBJ2-2; D is unresolved. CDR1 DFQATT and CDR2 SNEGSKA come from the germline V gene (reference sequence). The CDR3 length is 11 residues. V lost 3 bases, J lost 7 bases, and 6 bases lay in between. Here the CDR3 reads CSASSYGELFF. The CDR3 nucleotides read TGCAGTGCTAGTTCCTACGGGGAGCTGTTTTTT.

The DNA of the CDR3 is TGTGCCAGCAGCCACCCCATCGGAACGGGGAACATTCAGTACTTC. As protein: CASSHPIGTGNIQYF. The chain employs TRBV6-6 and TRBJ2-4; tentatively, D is TRBD2 (5 bases). CDR3 length: 15 amino acids. With 6 bases removed from V and 7 bases from J, the gap between germline ends came to 19 bases. The germline gives CDR1 MNHNY, CDR2 SVGAGI (reference sequence).

The V call is TRBV5-4, the J call TRBJ2-5; 8 bases agree with TRBD2. Trimming cost V 0 bases and J 5 bases; bases outside gene matches: 6. The germline CDR1 and CDR2 sequences are SGHNT and YYREEE (reference sequence). The CDR3 runs 15 residues. The CDR3, as DNA: TGTGCCAGCAGCTTGGCAACGGGGGGGCTGGAGACCCAGTACTTC. It specifies CASSLATGGLETQYF.

This rearrangement joins TRBV15 to TRBJ2-1; 7 nucleotides align to TRBD1. The V segment lost 4 bases and the J segment 7 bases; nucleotides outside the gene matches: 4. The CDR3 consists of 13 residues. Germline lookup yields CDR1 LNHNV and CDR2 YYDKDF (reference sequence). In DNA form, the CDR3 reads TGTGCCACCAGCAAAAGGGGGCTAAATGAGCAGTTCTTC. Amino acid sequence: CATSKRGLNEQFF. Variable domain in full (rest from reference TRBV15 and TRBJ2-1): DAMVIQNPRYQVTQFGKPVTLSCSQTLNHNVMYWYQQKSSQAPKLLFHYYDKDFNNEADTPDNFQSRRPNTSFCFLDIRSPGLGDTAMYLCATSKRGLNEQFFGPGTRLTVL.

CDR3 coding DNA: TGTGCCAGCAGCCAATGGACAGGGTCCTACAATGAGCAGTTCTTC. It codes for CASSQWTGSYNEQFF. The chain links TRBV16 to TRBJ2-1, with 8 bases aligning to TRBD1. Germline V gene sequence: CDR1 KGHSY, CDR2 FQNENV. The V segment lost 1 base and the J segment 1 base; nucleotides outside the gene matches: 0. There are 15 residues in the CDR3.

The chain is built from TRBV6-5 and TRBJ2-7; D is uncertain. CDR1 and CDR2 from the germline V gene are MNHEY and SVGAGI. This CDR3 region has 13 residues. V lost 6 bases, J lost 5 bases, and 14 bases lay in between. CDR3 residues: CASSKSKPDEQYF. The CDR3 nucleotides are TGTGCCAGCAGCAAATCAAAGCCAGACGAGCAGTACTTC.

The rearrangement links TRBV7-6 to TRBJ2-1; 7 bases are shared with TRBD2. The CDR3 is made up of 16 amino acids. The V segment lost 5 bases and the J segment 8 bases; nucleotides outside the gene matches: 15. Germline values: CDR1 SGHVS, CDR2 FNYEAQ. For the CDR3, the DNA is TGTGCCAGCAGCAATCGTCCCGGCGGGGGTACGGATGAGCAGTTCTTC. This translates into CASSNRPGGGTDEQFF.

Only one count was recorded for this clone. The chain's CDR3 is CASSQVGGQTYGYTF. The CDR3 DNA sequence: TGCGCCAGCAGCCAAGTGGGCGGACAGACGTATGGCTACACCTTC. This rearrangement joins TRBV4-1 to TRBJ1-2, with D possibly TRBD1 on 6 matching bases. The germline CDR1 and CDR2 sequences are MGHRA and YSYEKL. The ends were cut back, 1 base at V and 5 bases at J, with 14 bases in the middle. The CDR3 is 15 residues long.

V and J are TRBV12-2 and TRBJ1-2; TRBD1 is the table's D call and was not checked against the DNA. TRBV12-2 is classified as a pseudogene. The CDR3 runs 14 residues. The CDR3 nucleotides are TGTGCAAGTCGCCCCGGACAGGCTTCATATGGCTACACCTTC. This sequence encodes CASRPGQASYGYTF.